These 22 T cell receptor beta chains share one sample of origin, sequenced in a study of OX40 agonist ivuxolimab in advanced cancers. Repertoires were generated with immunoSEQ multiplex PCR, while TCRdb's copy carries only in-frame clones and drops some. The data contain some 55,000 clones, approximately 93% of them seen just once; the ten biggest clones take up over 10%. Material: CD4+ or CD8+ T cells sorted from blood, obtained in a trial of the OX40 agonist ivuxolimab. These receptors were taken from an adult with an advanced solid tumor such as melanoma, head and neck, liver or kidney cancer.

The V and J genes are TRBV21-1 and TRBJ1-2; the tabulated D call, TRBD1, remains unverified against the DNA. TRBV21-1 is marked as a pseudogene. CDR3 length equals 13 residues. The CDR3 reads CASSDRMGQPEPF. The CDR3 coding sequence is TGTGCCAGCAGCGATAGGATGGGGCAGCCGGAACCCTTC.

This chain joins TRBV5-1 and TRBJ2-1, with D maybe TRBD1 (6 bases). The germline V and J ends were trimmed by 5 bases and 0 bases, with 12 bases remaining between them. CDR3 size: 15 residues. Germline V lookup: CDR1 SGHRS, CDR2 YFSETQ. The CDR3 sequence is CASRPDRSSYNEQFF. DNA for the CDR3: TGCGCCAGCAGACCCGACAGGAGCTCCTACAATGAGCAGTTCTTC.

This sequence joins TRBV2 and TRBJ2-5, with TRBD2 matching 11 bases. Germline values: CDR1 SNHLY, CDR2 FYNNEI. There are 13 residues in the CDR3. Trimming took 9 bases from V and 4 from J; bases not matched to a gene: 4. CDR3 DNA sequence: TGTGCCAGTAGTAGCGGGGGGGCAGAGACCCAGTACTTC. This translates into CASSSGGAETQYF. The full variable domain, in which reference TRBV2 and TRBJ2-5 provide the parts outside the CDR3, is EPEVTQTPSHQVTQMGQEVILRCVPISNHLYFYWYRQILGQKVEFLVSFYNNEISEKSEIFDDQFSVERPDGSNFTLKIRSTKLEDSAMYFCASSSGGAETQYFGPGTRLLVL.

The rearrangement links TRBV5-5 to TRBJ2-3; D perhaps matches TRBD1 (6 bases). Trimming stripped 7 bases from V and 2 bases from J, with 17 bases between. This CDR3 has 15 residues. Germline V CDR1 and CDR2: SGHKS, YYEKEE (reference sequence). The CDR3 reads CASGPQGRATDTQYF. The CDR3 nucleotides are TGTGCCAGCGGTCCACAGGGTAGGGCCACAGATACGCAGTATTTT.

The rearrangement links TRBV4-1 to TRBJ1-2; 8 nucleotides align to TRBD1. V was clipped by 2 bases and J by 3 bases; unmatched bases: 5. Germline CDR1 reads MGHRA; CDR2 reads YSYEKL. CDR3 length equals 15 residues. DNA of the CDR3: TGCGCCAGCAGCCAAACCCCGACAGGGGACTATGGCTACACCTTC. Protein product: CASSQTPTGDYGYTF.

The chain combines TRBV4-1 with TRBJ2-1; the D call may be TRBD1 or TRBD2 (5 bases each). CDR1 is MGHRA, CDR2 YSYEKL, per germline. The CDR3 spans 17 residues. The V gene lost 1 base and the J gene lost 2 bases, with 15 bases spanning the gap. The CDR3 loop reads CASSQAPPRGTYNEQFF. The CDR3 DNA reads TGCGCCAGCAGCCAAGCTCCACCGAGGGGCACCTACAATGAGCAGTTCTTC.

The chain couples TRBV27 to TRBJ1-2; 12 bases agree with TRBD1. V was clipped by 6 bases and J by 7 bases; unmatched bases: 3. The CDR3 loop spans 13 amino acids. Germline values: CDR1 MNHEY, CDR2 SMNVEV (reference sequence). For the CDR3, the DNA is TGTGCCAGCAGGGGACAGGGGGCATCTGGCTACACCTTC. Amino acid sequence: CASRGQGASGYTF.

V and J are TRBV6-6 and TRBJ1-6; 9 positions match TRBD1. There are 16 residues in the CDR3. V trimming: 7 bases; J trimming: 5 bases; junction bases outside the gene matches: 9. In germline, CDR1 is MNHNY, CDR2 SVGAGI (reference sequence). The CDR3 DNA reads as TGTGCCAGCATTCTAGGGGACAGGGCGGATAATTCACCCCTCCACTTT. Protein product: CASILGDRADNSPLHF.

This rearrangement joins TRBV27 to TRBJ2-5; D call uncertain. The J call is uncertain, as TRBJ2-7 better fits the DNA end. CDR1 is MNHEY, CDR2 SMNVEV, per germline (reference sequence). This CDR3 spans 13 amino acids. The CDR3 sequence is CASSLWPTYEQYF. The CDR3 nucleotides read TGTGCCAGCAGTTTATGGCCAACCTACGAGCAGTACTTC.

This chain connects TRBV6-1 to TRBJ2-4, with 8 bases lining up with TRBD2. Germline lookup yields CDR1 MNHNS and CDR2 SASEGT. The CDR3 length is 15 residues. J gave up 6 bases and V 0 bases, and 4 bases lay outside the gene matches. CDR3 in amino acids: CASSEANGGVNIQYF. CDR3 bases: TGTGCCAGCAGTGAAGCGAACGGGGGGGTAAACATTCAGTACTTC.

The chain uses TRBV4-1 and TRBJ2-1, with D possibly being TRBD1 or TRBD2 (5 bases each). Germline lookup yields CDR1 MGHRA and CDR2 YSYEKL. This CDR3 has 16 amino acids. V was clipped by 2 bases and J by 0 bases, with 11 bases between them. The CDR3 bases are TGCGCCAGCAGCCAACGTTCAGGGAGCTCCTACAATGAGCAGTTCTTC. This gives the protein CASSQRSGSSYNEQFF.

This rearrangement joins TRBV15 to TRBJ2-5, with D unresolved. Germline CDR1 reads LNHNV; CDR2 reads YYDKDF (reference sequence). V was clipped by 1 base and J by 5 bases, with 5 bases between them. The CDR3 extends over 12 amino acids. The CDR3 nucleotides are TGTGCCACCAGCAGAGGCTATGAGACCCAGTACTTC. Translated, it gives CATSRGYETQYF.

This clone showed up just a few times. This chain uses TRBV5-1 with TRBJ1-1, with no clear D. The CDR3 has 12 residues. Germline CDR1 and CDR2: SGHRS and YFSETQ. Deletions cut 0 bases from V and 7 bases from J, with 7 bases between. In nucleotides, the CDR3 is TGCGCCAGCAGCTTGGAAAGCGGTGAAGCTTTCTTT. Translation: CASSLESGEAFF. The full variable domain, with the rest looked up from reference TRBV5-1 and TRBJ1-1, is KAGVTQTPRYLIKTRGQQVTLSCSPISGHRSVSWYQQTPGQGLQFLFEYFSETQRNKGNFPGRFSGRQFSNSRSEMNVSTLELGDSALYLCASSLESGEAFFGQGTRLTVV.

The rearrangement uses TRBV5-1 and TRBJ2-1; D gene uncertain. The V gene's germline CDR1 is SGHRS and CDR2 YFSETQ. V lost 5 bases and J lost 10, with 16 bases in between. CDR3 length equals 13 residues. This CDR3 reads CASRSGPRKEQFF. The CDR3 DNA sequence: TGCGCCAGCAGGTCGGGCCCCAGGAAGGAGCAGTTCTTC. The variable domain in full, with the rest retrieved from reference TRBV5-1 and TRBJ2-1, is KAGVTQTPRYLIKTRGQQVTLSCSPISGHRSVSWYQQTPGQGLQFLFEYFSETQRNKGNFPGRFSGRQFSNSRSEMNVSTLELGDSALYLCASRSGPRKEQFFGPGTRLTVL.

The chain employs TRBV7-9 and TRBJ2-1; D is unresolved. This CDR3 has 16 amino acids. Trimming took off 5 bases at V and 5 bases at J, with 19 bases between the two ends. Germline V CDR1 and CDR2: SEHNR, FQNEAQ (reference sequence). In DNA, the CDR3 is TGTGCCAGCAGCCCCTCGACCGTCCGCACACACAATGAGCAGTTCTTC. Amino acid sequence: CASSPSTVRTHNEQFF.

V is TRBV2 and J is TRBJ1-5; no definite D call. V was pared by 0 bases and J by 8 bases, with 20 bases between. Germline V CDR1 and CDR2: SNHLY, FYNNEI. This CDR3 contains 17 residues. The CDR3: CASSEALTGLLIKPQHF. The CDR3 bases are TGTGCCAGCAGTGAAGCGCTAACCGGACTATTAATCAAGCCCCAGCATTTT. The full variable domain, completed using reference TRBV2 and TRBJ1-5, is EPEVTQTPSHQVTQMGQEVILRCVPISNHLYFYWYRQILGQKVEFLVSFYNNEISEKSEIFDDQFSVERPDGSNFTLKIRSTKLEDSAMYFCASSEALTGLLIKPQHFGDGTRLSIL.

This chain connects TRBV18 to TRBJ1-1; D may be TRBD1 (6 bases). This CDR3 contains 15 residues. Trimming pared 3 bases from V and 2 bases from J, leaving 13 bases between. CDR1 is KGHSH, CDR2 LQKENI, per germline. CDR3 sequence reads: CASSPSRGDNTEAFF. DNA of the CDR3: TGTGCCAGCTCACCGAGCAGGGGCGACAACACTGAAGCTTTCTTT.

The chain links TRBV28 to TRBJ2-7; 9 nucleotides line up with TRBD1. The CDR3 totals 17 residues. Per the germline V gene, CDR1 is MDHEN and CDR2 is SYDVKM. Trimming removed 4 bases from V and 5 bases from J; junction bases left unmatched: 15. DNA for the CDR3: TGTGCCAGCAGTTCTACCGGGACAGGGAGAGCGGGACACGAGCAGTACTTC. This sequence encodes CASSSTGTGRAGHEQYF.

The V gene is TRBV28, the J gene TRBJ2-2; D gene ambiguous. The V end was cut by 8 bases, the J end by 5 bases, with 12 bases between. The CDR3 extends over 13 amino acids. CDR1 MDHEN and CDR2 SYDVKM come from the germline V gene. The CDR3 nucleotides read TGTGCCAGCCCATCCGGACGGACCGGGGAGCTGTTTTTT. Translated: CASPSGRTGELFF.

V is TRBV28 and J is TRBJ2-1; D remains ambiguous. CDR1 MDHEN and CDR2 SYDVKM come from the germline V gene. V was trimmed by 5 bases and J by 2 bases, leaving 10 bases between them. CDR3 length: 14 residues. This CDR3 reads CASSPPGAYNEQFF. In DNA, the CDR3 is TGTGCCAGCAGTCCCCCGGGCGCCTACAATGAGCAGTTCTTC.

For this clone: Other DNA sequences in the sample encode the same CDR3. The chain has TRBV28 and TRBJ2-7; 8 nucleotides agree with TRBD2. V dropped 5 bases and J dropped 3; count of bases not matched to a gene: 12. The CDR3 has 16 residues. Germline CDR1 reads MDHEN; CDR2 reads SYDVKM. The CDR3 is CASSRPSGLGLYEQYF. CDR3 in DNA: TGTGCCAGCAGTAGGCCTAGCGGGCTTGGGCTCTACGAGCAGTACTTC.

Only a few counts were recorded for this clone. This chain uses TRBV28 with TRBJ2-1; 11 positions agree with TRBD2. This CDR3 spans 20 amino acids. CDR1 is MDHEN and CDR2 is SYDVKM in the germline V gene. J gave up 0 bases and V 1 base, and 11 bases lay outside the gene matches. CDR3 residues: CASSLYFSGRVGSSYNEQFF. CDR3 DNA sequence: TGTGCCAGCAGTTTATACTTTAGCGGGAGGGTAGGGAGCTCCTACAATGAGCAGTTCTTC.